This TCR beta chain derives from a study of blood T cell repertoires in COVID-19. Overall study context: Material from acute and convalescent COVID-19 was sourced from the United States, Italy and Spain.

Generated by immunoSEQ multiplex PCR, the TCRdb table keeps only in-frame clones and is missing some. Of about 45,000 clones listed, 86% were seen once; the top ten hold 9.2%. Looked up from germline, CDR1 is SNHLY and CDR2 is FYNNEI. With 10 bases clipped from V and 1 base from J, the junction kept 7 bases outside the gene matches. The CDR3 totals 13 residues. The J gene is TRBJ2-7, the V gene TRBV2, with 7 bases lining up with TRBD2. The TCR was taken from a human donor in a cohort sampled during active COVID-19. The sample consisted of peripheral blood. The CDR3 here is CATSGGISYEQYF. The CDR3 nucleotides read TGTGCCACTTCCGGGGGGATTTCCTACGAGCAGTACTTC.